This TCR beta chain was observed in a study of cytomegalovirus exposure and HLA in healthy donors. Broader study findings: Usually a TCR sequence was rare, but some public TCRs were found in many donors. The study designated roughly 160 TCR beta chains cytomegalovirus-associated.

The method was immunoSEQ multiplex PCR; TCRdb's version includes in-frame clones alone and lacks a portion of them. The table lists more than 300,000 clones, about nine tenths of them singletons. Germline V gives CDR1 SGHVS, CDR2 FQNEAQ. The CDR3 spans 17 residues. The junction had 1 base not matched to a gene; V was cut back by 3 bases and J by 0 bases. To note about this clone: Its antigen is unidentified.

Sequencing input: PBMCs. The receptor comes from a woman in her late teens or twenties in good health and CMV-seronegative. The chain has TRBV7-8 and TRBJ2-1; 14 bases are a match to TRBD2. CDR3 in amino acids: CASSFGLAGGSYNEQFF. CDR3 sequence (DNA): TGTGCCAGCAGCTTCGGACTAGCGGGGGGCTCCTACAATGAGCAGTTCTTC.